A single sample gave rise to the 20 T cell receptor beta chains below, sequenced in a study of blood T cell repertoires in COVID-19. The data were produced by immunoSEQ multiplex PCR, yet TCRdb's version contains in-frame clones alone and is incomplete. The sample yields a few hundred thousand clones, roughly 88% seen once. Sequences were obtained from PBMCs or T cells enriched from blood (not recorded which). All receptors derive from a man aged 30-40 years who had recovered from COVID-19.

J is TRBJ2-7 and V is TRBV5-1; 8 bases align to TRBD1. This CDR3 has 17 residues. CDR1 is SGHRS and CDR2 is YFSETQ in the germline V gene. V lost 1 base and J lost 4; bases outside the gene matches: 13. The CDR3 is CASSLIPRDRTGYEQYF. The CDR3 DNA follows: TGCGCCAGCAGCTTGATACCCCGGGACAGGACTGGGTACGAGCAGTACTTC.

The CDR3 spells CASSSHLLPTNYGYTF. In DNA form, the CDR3 reads TGCGCCAGCAGCTCCCATCTCCTCCCTACTAACTATGGCTACACCTTC. The chain links TRBV5-1 to TRBJ1-2; D unclear. The V gene's germline CDR1 is SGHRS and CDR2 YFSETQ. The CDR3 spans 16 residues. The V gene lost 3 bases and the J gene lost 0 bases, with 15 bases spanning the gap.

The rearrangement links TRBV6-6 to TRBJ1-4; 8 nucleotides align to TRBD1. The V gene's germline CDR1 is MNHNY and CDR2 SVGAGI (reference sequence). The CDR3 is made up of 16 amino acids. Trimming took 0 bases from V and 6 from J; bases not matched to a gene: 6. The CDR3 DNA is TGTGCCAGCAGTTACTCGTTCCAGGGGGCGGATGAAAAACTGTTTTTT. This codes for CASSYSFQGADEKLFF.

V usage is TRBV6-1 and J usage is TRBJ2-2; 7 nucleotides match TRBD1. V trimming: 3 bases; J trimming: 4 bases; junction bases outside the gene matches: 5. The germline gives CDR1 MNHNS, CDR2 SASEGT. The CDR3 sequence is 15 residues long. The DNA for the CDR3 is TGTGCCAGCAGTGAGGGAGACAGGGTCACCGGGGAGCTGTTTTTT. Its translation is CASSEGDRVTGELFF.

The V gene is TRBV7-9, the J gene TRBJ2-7; TRBD2 matches at 14 bases. Per germline, CDR1 SEHNR and CDR2 FQNEAQ (reference sequence). The V gene end was trimmed by 5 bases and the J gene end by 4 bases; junction bases not matched to a gene: 7. The CDR3 consists of 16 residues. CDR3 residues: CASSTTSGGASYEQYF. The CDR3 DNA is TGTGCCAGCAGCACGACTAGCGGGGGGGCGTCGTACGAGCAGTACTTC. The full variable domain, completed using reference TRBV7-9 and TRBJ2-7, is DTGVSQNPRHKITKRGQNVTFRCDPISEHNRLYWYRQTLGQGPEFLTYFQNEAQLEKSRLLSDRFSAERPKGSFSTLEIQRTEQGDSAMYLCASSTTSGGASYEQYFGPGTRLTVT.

V is TRBV20-1 and J is TRBJ2-1; no clear D gene. There are 11 residues in the CDR3. CDR1 and CDR2 (germline): DFQATT, SNEGSKA (reference sequence). V dropped 4 bases and J dropped 10 bases, with 11 bases sitting between them. The CDR3 spells CSATPFAEQFF. In nucleotides, the CDR3 is TGCAGTGCTACGCCCTTTGCGGAGCAGTTCTTC.

V is TRBV6-1 and J is TRBJ1-3; D is unclear. The CDR3 runs 18 residues. CDR1 and CDR2 from the germline V gene are MNHNS and SASEGT. Trimming removed 3 bases from V and 0 bases from J, with 18 bases in between. The CDR3 protein is CASSDPLTLRSSGNTIYF. In nucleotides, the CDR3 is TGTGCCAGCAGTGATCCTCTGACGTTGCGGAGCTCTGGAAACACCATATATTTT.

DNA for the CDR3: TGTGCCAGTAGTATAGCAAGGGGTCCCTACAATGAGCAGTTCTTC. It encodes CASSIARGPYNEQFF. J is TRBJ2-1 and V is TRBV19; the D gene is possibly TRBD1 (5 bases). In germline, CDR1 is LNHDA, CDR2 SQIVND (reference sequence). This CDR3 has 15 amino acids. Trimming cost V 1 base and J 2 bases, with 9 bases left between them.

The rearrangement links TRBV5-1 to TRBJ2-4; TRBD2 is a possible D gene (5 bases). The V gene's germline CDR1 is SGHRS and CDR2 YFSETQ. The CDR3 consists of 15 residues. V lost 4 bases, J lost 0 bases, and 11 bases lay in between. The CDR3 bases are TGCGCCAGCAGCCCCTCAGAGGGAGCCAAAAACATTCAGTACTTC. Amino acid sequence: CASSPSEGAKNIQYF.

The chain employs TRBV5-5 and TRBJ2-2; 14 nucleotides agree with TRBD2. The length of the CDR3 is 16 residues. Germline CDR1 is SGHKS and CDR2 is YYEKEE (reference sequence). The J segment lost 6 bases and the V segment lost 4 bases, leaving 5 bases of the junction unmatched. CDR3 sequence (DNA): TGTGCCAGCAGCCGGGGGACTAGCGGGGGACCCGGGGAGCTGTTTTTT. This gives the protein CASSRGTSGGPGELFF.

V is TRBV4-1 and J is TRBJ2-7; 7 bases line up with TRBD2. The V gene end was trimmed by 0 bases and the J gene end by 3 bases; junction bases not matched to a gene: 5. CDR1 MGHRA and CDR2 YSYEKL come from the germline V gene. CDR3 size: 15 residues. The CDR3, as DNA: TGCGCCAGCAGCCAAGATATCTCGGGGGGCTACGAGCAGTACTTC. This sequence encodes CASSQDISGGYEQYF.

This chain uses TRBV9 with TRBJ2-1; 7 nucleotides line up with TRBD2. CDR3 length: 12 residues. Trimming removed 6 bases from V and 5 bases from J; junction bases left unmatched: 2. Germline CDR1 is SGDLS and CDR2 is YYNGEE. CDR3 amino acids: CASMGGNNEQFF. For the CDR3, the DNA is TGTGCCAGCATGGGAGGGAACAATGAGCAGTTCTTC.

V gene TRBV3-1 (or the pseudogene TRBV3-2) combines with J gene TRBJ2-7; 7 bases fit TRBD1. The CDR3 has 16 amino acids. Germline V gene sequence: CDR1 LGHDT, CDR2 YNNKEL (reference sequence). V shed 0 bases and J 5 bases; nucleotides not matched to a gene: 10. The CDR3 protein is CASSQDGQAKPHEQYF. The CDR3, as DNA: TGTGCCAGCAGCCAAGACGGACAGGCAAAGCCCCACGAGCAGTACTTC.

This clone was counted a single time. Within the sample, other DNA sequences also encode this same CDR3. The chain uses TRBV29-1 and TRBJ2-5, with D perhaps matching TRBD2 (5 bases). With 0 bases removed from V and 2 bases from J, the gap between germline ends came to 10 bases. The CDR3 covers 14 residues. Germline V gene data show CDR1 as SQVTM and CDR2 as ANQGSEA. The DNA of the CDR3 is TGCAGCGTTGAAGATACCGGAGGACAAGAGACCCAGTACTTC. Protein sequence: CSVEDTGGQETQYF.

This chain uses TRBV4-2 with TRBJ1-2; 10 nucleotides align to TRBD1. Per the germline V gene, CDR1 is LGHNA and CDR2 is YNFKEQ. The V and J ends lost 4 bases and 2 bases, in that order; junction bases with no gene match: 1. CDR3 length: 14 amino acids. The CDR3, as DNA: TGTGCCAGCAGCCCGGGACAGGGGAACTATGGCTACACCTTC. Protein product: CASSPGQGNYGYTF.

The J gene is TRBJ2-7, the V gene TRBV11-2; 10 nucleotides line up with TRBD1. V shed 5 bases, J shed 2 bases, and the junction held 6 bases outside the gene matches. The germline CDR1 and CDR2 sequences are SGHAT and FQNNGV. The CDR3 has 15 amino acids. In nucleotides, the CDR3 is TGTGCCAGCAGCGCGGGACAGGGGCGCGCCTACGAGCAGTACTTC. Translating it yields CASSAGQGRAYEQYF.

Only one count was recorded for this clone. This chain joins TRBV2 and TRBJ1-1, with D maybe TRBD1 (6 bases). This CDR3 region has 16 residues. CDR1 SNHLY and CDR2 FYNNEI come from the germline V gene. Trimming shortened V by 1 base and J by 0 bases, and 12 bases separated the two germline ends. CDR3 DNA sequence: TGTGCCAGCAGTGAAGGGTCAGGGGCTATGAACACTGAAGCTTTCTTT. Encoded protein: CASSEGSGAMNTEAFF.

The CDR3 nucleotides are TGTGCCAGCAGCTTGGAACAGGGGGGGTTCTTC. Translation: CASSLEQGGFF. This sequence joins TRBV5-6 and TRBJ2-1; 8 bases agree with TRBD1. CDR1 is SGHDT and CDR2 is YYEEEE in the germline V gene. This CDR3 has 11 residues. J was trimmed by 15 bases and V by 0 bases; bases with no gene match: 2.

V usage is TRBV12-5 and J usage is TRBJ2-2, with 11 bases fitting TRBD1. The CDR3 is 19 amino acids. Germline trimming cut 2 bases from V and 2 bases from J; bases unmatched to any gene: 10. Per germline, CDR1 LGHNT and CDR2 FRNRAP. CDR3 residues: CASGLTLSGTGGNTGELFF. The DNA of the CDR3 is TGTGCTAGTGGTTTGACTCTTTCCGGGACAGGGGGTAACACCGGGGAGCTGTTTTTT.

The chain employs TRBV10-3 and TRBJ2-7; 13 nucleotides align to TRBD2. CDR1 ENHRY and CDR2 SYGVKD come from the germline V gene. The CDR3 is 15 residues long. V lost 6 bases and J lost 0; bases outside the gene matches: 2. CDR3 nucleotide sequence: TGTGCCATCAGCGGGACTAGCGGGGCCTCCTACGAGCAGTACTTC. As protein: CAISGTSGASYEQYF.